These T cell receptor beta chains were read from a single sample in a study of blood T cell repertoires in COVID-19. Generated by immunoSEQ multiplex PCR, the TCRdb table keeps only in-frame clones and is missing some. Found here are roughly 200,000 clones, around 77% of them singletons; the top ten hold 6.5%. The sample comprised peripheral blood. These receptors all stem from a man in his sixties or seventies with active or convalescent COVID-19. CDR3s include the opening cysteine and the closing phenylalanine or tryptophan. A D gene is named only where the DNA matches it firmly. Not every row has a clone size; where given, it reads once, few, many or a size class.

clone size,D gene,J gene,V gene,CDR3 DNA,CDR3 protein
once,-,TRBJ1-1,TRBV18,TGTGCCAGCTCACCTGGTCAGGGAGGGAACACTGAAGCTTTCTTT,CASSPGQGGNTEAFF
-,-,TRBJ1-5,TRBV6-6,TGTGCCAGCAGTACTACCTACCATAAAGATGGTCAGCCCCAGCATTTT,CASSTTYHKDGQPQHF
-,TRBD2,TRBJ2-7,TRBV10-1,TGCGCCAGCAGTGATTCGACTAGCGGGAGTAATAAGCAGTACTTC,CASSDSTSGSNKQYF
-,-,TRBJ1-2,TRBV29-1,TGCAGCGTTTCAGGAAACTATGGCTACACCTTC,CSVSGNYGYTF
-,-,TRBJ2-7,TRBV5-1,TGCGCCAGCAGCTTGGGGACAGTTGGGGACGAGCAGTACTTC,CASSLGTVGDEQYF
-,TRBD1,TRBJ1-2,TRBV5-1,TGCGCCAGCAGACCCGGGACAGAGAATGGCTACACCTTC,CASRPGTENGYTF
-,TRBD1,TRBJ2-5,TRBV2,TGTGCCAGCATCCGGGACAGCCAAGAGACCCAGTACTTC,CASIRDSQETQYF
-,-,TRBJ2-2,TRBV6-6,TGTGCCAGCAGTTACGAGGGAGTGGTCGGGGAGCTGTTTTTT,CASSYEGVVGELFF
-,TRBD1,TRBJ1-1,TRBV24-1,TGTGCCACCAGTGACCAGACAGGGGAGGATAACACTGAAGCTTTCTTT,CATSDQTGEDNTEAFF
few,-,TRBJ1-5,TRBV30,TGTGCCTGGAGTGTAGGGGGGGCTCAGCCCCAGCATTTT,CAWSVGGAQPQHF
-,-,TRBJ2-7,TRBV10-3,TGTGCCATCAGTGGCCAGGGCATCGTGGCCTACGAGCAGTACTTC,CAISGQGIVAYEQYF
-,-,TRBJ1-3,TRBV3-1/TRBV3-2,TGTGCCAGCAGCTCGGAGCACTCTGGAAACACCATATATTTT,CASSSEHSGNTIYF
-,TRBD1,TRBJ1-6,TRBV6-2/TRBV6-3,TGTGCCAGCAGTTACTTCGACAGGGGCTATAATTCACCCCTCCACTTT,CASSYFDRGYNSPLHF
-,TRBD1,TRBJ1-2,TRBV5-4,TGTGCCAGCAGCCTCATACAGGGGACTGCTAACTATGGCTACACCTTC,CASSLIQGTANYGYTF
-,-,TRBJ1-3,TRBV9,TGTGCCAGCAGCGTAGATCCTACTGGAAACACCATATATTTT,CASSVDPTGNTIYF
-,-,TRBJ2-3,TRBV25-1,TGTGCCAGCAGTGAATATGTCGTAGGGGCAGATACGCAGTATTTT,CASSEYVVGADTQYF
-,-,TRBJ1-2,TRBV6-5,TGTGCCAGCAGCGTGCTGGGACACGATAACTATGGCTACACCTTC,CASSVLGHDNYGYTF
-,-,TRBJ1-6,TRBV27,TGTGCCAGCAGTTTTTCCGGGGGGATCGTTTCACCCCTCCACTTT,CASSFSGGIVSPLHF
-,-,TRBJ1-2,TRBV2,TGTGCCAGCAGTGTTCGCAGAGAAGAGGTTGGCTACACCTTC,CASSVRREEVGYTF
-,-,TRBJ1-1,TRBV6-2/TRBV6-3,TGTGCCAGCAGTTACTCGTTGTTCTTGGGGGGGCCCACTGAAGCTTTCTTT,CASSYSLFLGGPTEAFF
-,-,TRBJ1-2,TRBV4-1,TGCGCCAGCAGCCAAGCTGGGCCCTATGGCTACACCTTC,CASSQAGPYGYTF
-,-,TRBJ1-1,TRBV5-1,TGCGCCAGCGGGGGGGAATCGAACACTGAAGCTTTCTTT,CASGGESNTEAFF
-,TRBD2,TRBJ2-2,TRBV4-1,TGCGCCAGCAGCCACGCTAGCGGGGTTTGGGGGACCGGGGAGCTGTTTTTT,CASSHASGVWGTGELFF
-,TRBD1,TRBJ2-7,TRBV2,TGTGCCAGCACCGTCGGACAGGGGGCAGGCGAGCAGTACTTC,CASTVGQGAGEQYF
-,TRBD1,TRBJ2-1,TRBV24-1,TGTGCCACCAGTGACCCAGGGGGCGCGGGCAATGAGCAGTTCTTC,CATSDPGGAGNEQFF
-,-,TRBJ1-4,TRBV11-2,TGTGCCAGCAGCCCCGGAGGAGAAAAACTGTTTTTT,CASSPGGEKLFF
-,-,TRBJ1-1,TRBV18,TGTGCCAGCTCAGCCCGCGGGGGGATGAACACTGAAGCTTTCTTT,CASSARGGMNTEAFF
-,TRBD1,TRBJ1-1,TRBV5-6,TGTGCCAGCAGCTTCTGGGACAGGGGCCCGGGCACTGAAGCTTTCTTT,CASSFWDRGPGTEAFF
-,-,TRBJ2-1,TRBV28,TGTGCCAGCAGTTCGCACGGGTCGAACTACAATGAGCAGTTCTTC,CASSSHGSNYNEQFF
-,-,TRBJ1-2,TRBV5-1,TGCGCCAGCAGCTTTAGGGCGGGACCGCAATCCTATGGCTACACCTTC,CASSFRAGPQSYGYTF
-,-,TRBJ1-2,TRBV6-5,TGTGCCAGCAGTTACAAGGGGAACTATGGCTACACCTTC,CASSYKGNYGYTF
-,-,TRBJ2-2,TRBV7-3,TGTGCCAGCAGCGTAGGAGAGATCGGGGAGCTGTTTTTT,CASSVGEIGELFF
-,-,TRBJ1-2,TRBV25-1,TGTGCCAGCAGTGAATGGGGAGGGCCTAACTATGGCTACACCTTC,CASSEWGGPNYGYTF
few,TRBD1,TRBJ1-2,TRBV18,TGTGCCAGCTCAACAACAGGGGGCCCACTAAAGGGCTACACCTTC,CASSTTGGPLKGYTF
-,-,TRBJ1-2,TRBV5-8,TGTGCCAGCAGCTTGGACACCAGATATGGCTACACCTTC,CASSLDTRYGYTF
once,-,TRBJ1-4,TRBV19,TGTGCCAGTAGTATCGAGTTTCTTAATGAAAAACTGTTTTTT,CASSIEFLNEKLFF
-,-,TRBJ2-5,TRBV3-1/TRBV3-2,TGTGCCAGCAGCCAAGCCGGCTACGGGGAGACCCAGTACTTC,CASSQAGYGETQYF
-,-,TRBJ1-4,TRBV5-4,TGTGCCAGCAGCTTGGGACCCGGGGGTACTAATGAAAAACTGTTTTTT,CASSLGPGGTNEKLFF
-,-,TRBJ1-4,TRBV19,TGTGCCAGTAGTATAGCAGGGAAGGCTAATGAAAAACTGTTTTTT,CASSIAGKANEKLFF
once,TRBD2,TRBJ2-7,TRBV29-1,TGCAGCGTAAGACTAGCGGCCTACGAGCAGTACTTC,CSVRLAAYEQYF
-,TRBD1,TRBJ2-7,TRBV20-1,TGCAGTGCTAGTGGGACAGGGGGTCCCACCTACGAGCAGTACTTC,CSASGTGGPTYEQYF
once,TRBD2,TRBJ2-1,TRBV3-1/TRBV3-2,TGTGCCAGCAGCCAAGGAGTTTCTAGCGGGTATTACAATGAGCAGTTCTTC,CASSQGVSSGYYNEQFF
-,TRBD1,TRBJ1-1,TRBV10-1,TGCGCCAGCGACAGGGGGCGAGGAGGCACTGAAGCTTTCTTT,CASDRGRGGTEAFF
-,-,TRBJ2-1,TRBV7-2,TGTGCCAGCAGCTTAGACGGGGTCTCTGAGCAGTTCTTC,CASSLDGVSEQFF
-,TRBD2,TRBJ2-1,TRBV27,TGTGCCAGCGGACTAGCGGGAGTCAATGAGCAGTTCTTC,CASGLAGVNEQFF
-,TRBD1,TRBJ1-1,TRBV29-1,TGCAGCGTTGATTCGGAAGGGGGCTGGGGCACTGAAGCTTTCTTT,CSVDSEGGWGTEAFF
-,-,TRBJ1-5,TRBV4-3,TGCGCCAGCAGCCGGCAACAGGGAGAGGGTCAGCCCCAGCATTTT,CASSRQQGEGQPQHF
once,TRBD1,TRBJ1-5,TRBV5-1,TGCGCCAGCAGCCCAGGAGGGACAGGCGCGCCCAATCAGCCCCAGCATTTT,CASSPGGTGAPNQPQHF
-,TRBD2,TRBJ2-5,TRBV5-1,TGCGCCAGCAGCTTGTTCCTAGCGGGACTCCAAGAGACCCAGTACTTC,CASSLFLAGLQETQYF
-,-,TRBJ1-1,TRBV27,TGTGCCAGCAGTTCACAGGTTCGGAACACTGAAGCTTTCTTT,CASSSQVRNTEAFF
-,TRBD1,TRBJ2-7,TRBV7-6,TGTGCCAGCAGCCCCCGACAGGGAAGATCTGACGAGCAGTACTTC,CASSPRQGRSDEQYF
once,-,TRBJ1-5,TRBV18,TGTGCCAGCTCACCCTCGGGAGGAATAGAAGAGCCCCAGCATTTT,CASSPSGGIEEPQHF